The next 4 T cell receptor beta chains were all read from a single sample in a study of CD4 T cells in relation to SARS-CoV-2 and coronaviruses. These receptors have no identified antigens. The data were produced by immunoSEQ multiplex PCR, yet TCRdb's version contains in-frame clones alone and is incomplete. Among about 30,000 clones, more than 75% were seen once, and the ten largest hold 14% to 15%. CD4+ T cells from unexposed donors were obtained before the COVID-19 pandemic (2011-2018). After around nine days of culture, CD4+ T cells were isolated. Sequencing input: CD4+ T cells from PBMCs, cultured in vitro. The origin of the receptors is a human donor in good health.

The chain links TRBV11-1 to TRBJ2-1; TRBD2 is a possible D gene (6 bases). Germline assignment: CDR1 SGHAT and CDR2 FQDESV (reference sequence). V shed 7 bases and J shed 2 bases, with 15 bases lying between them. This CDR3 is built from 15 residues. The CDR3 reads CASTGGTFAYNEQFF. The DNA for the CDR3 is TGTGCCAGCACCGGTGGGACTTTTGCCTACAATGAGCAGTTCTTC.

V gene TRBV6-5 combines with J gene TRBJ2-5, with 13 bases that match TRBD2. Germline V gene sequence: CDR1 MNHEY, CDR2 SVGAGI. Losses at the gene ends were 6 bases for V and 4 bases for J; bases not matched to a gene: 5. The CDR3 totals 15 residues. Written as DNA, the CDR3 is TGTGCCAGCAGCACTAGCGGGGGGGCTCCAGAGACCCAGTACTTC. It codes for CASSTSGGAPETQYF.

The chain has TRBV30 and TRBJ2-1; TRBD1 matches 8 bases. From germline, CDR1 is GTSNPN and CDR2 SVGIG (reference sequence). Trimming cost V 3 bases and J 6 bases; bases outside gene matches: 7. The CDR3 spans 14 residues. The CDR3 nucleotides read TGTGCCTGGAGCGCAGGGGGCAAGACCAATGAGCAGTTCTTC. Translating gives CAWSAGGKTNEQFF.

The chain employs TRBV7-2 and TRBJ1-2; no clear D gene. Trimming removed 1 base at V and 0 bases at J, with 6 bases between. This CDR3 region has 14 residues. CDR1 and CDR2 from the germline V gene are SGHTA and FQGNSA. This CDR3 reads CASSLGLTNYGYTF. CDR3 sequence (DNA): TGTGCCAGCAGCTTAGGACTCACTAACTATGGCTACACCTTC.